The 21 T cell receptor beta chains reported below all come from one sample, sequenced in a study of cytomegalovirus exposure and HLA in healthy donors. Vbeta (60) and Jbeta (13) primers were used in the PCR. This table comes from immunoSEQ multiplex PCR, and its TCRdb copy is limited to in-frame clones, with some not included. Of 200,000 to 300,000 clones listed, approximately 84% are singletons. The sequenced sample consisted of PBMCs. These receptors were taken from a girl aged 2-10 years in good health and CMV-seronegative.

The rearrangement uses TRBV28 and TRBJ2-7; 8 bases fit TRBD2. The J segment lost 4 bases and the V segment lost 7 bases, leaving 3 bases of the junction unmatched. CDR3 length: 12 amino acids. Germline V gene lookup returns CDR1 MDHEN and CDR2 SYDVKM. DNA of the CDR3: TGTGCCAGCACGGGACTAGAGTACGAGCAGTACTTC. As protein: CASTGLEYEQYF.

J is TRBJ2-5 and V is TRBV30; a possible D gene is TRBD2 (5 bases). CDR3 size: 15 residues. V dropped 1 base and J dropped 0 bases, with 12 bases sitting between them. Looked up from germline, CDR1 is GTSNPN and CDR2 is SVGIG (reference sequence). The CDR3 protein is CAWSGVATYQETQYF. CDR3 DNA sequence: TGTGCCTGGAGTGGAGTAGCGACGTACCAAGAGACCCAGTACTTC.

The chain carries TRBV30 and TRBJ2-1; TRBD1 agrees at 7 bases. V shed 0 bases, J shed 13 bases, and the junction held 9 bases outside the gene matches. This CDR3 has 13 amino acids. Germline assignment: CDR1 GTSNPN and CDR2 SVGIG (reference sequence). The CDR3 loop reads CAWSVATGRTQFF. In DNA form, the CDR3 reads TGTGCCTGGAGTGTAGCGACAGGGCGAACTCAGTTCTTC.

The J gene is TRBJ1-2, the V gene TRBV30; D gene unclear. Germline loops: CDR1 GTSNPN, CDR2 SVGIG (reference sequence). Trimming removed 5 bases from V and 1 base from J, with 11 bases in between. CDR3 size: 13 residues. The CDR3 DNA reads TGTGCCTGGGTAAGCCTGGTTAACTATGGCTACACCTTC. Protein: CAWVSLVNYGYTF.

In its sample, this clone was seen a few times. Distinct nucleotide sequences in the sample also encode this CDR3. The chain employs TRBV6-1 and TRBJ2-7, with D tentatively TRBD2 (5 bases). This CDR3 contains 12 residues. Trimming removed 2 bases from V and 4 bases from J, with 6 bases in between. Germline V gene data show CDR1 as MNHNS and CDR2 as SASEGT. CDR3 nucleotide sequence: TGTGCCAGCAGTGAACGGGGTTACGAGCAGTACTTC. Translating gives CASSERGYEQYF.

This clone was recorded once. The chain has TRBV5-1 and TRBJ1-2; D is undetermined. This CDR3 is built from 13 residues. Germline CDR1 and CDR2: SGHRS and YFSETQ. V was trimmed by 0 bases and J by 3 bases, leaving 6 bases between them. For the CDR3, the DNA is TGCGCCAGCAGCTTGGCGAGGGACTATGGCTACACCTTC. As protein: CASSLARDYGYTF. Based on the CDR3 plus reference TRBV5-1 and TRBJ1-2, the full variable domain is KAGVTQTPRYLIKTRGQQVTLSCSPISGHRSVSWYQQTPGQGLQFLFEYFSETQRNKGNFPGRFSGRQFSNSRSEMNVSTLELGDSALYLCASSLARDYGYTFGSGTRLTVV.

The CDR3 protein is CASSKDFRGNSPLHF. The CDR3 nucleotides are TGTGCCAGCAGCAAAGACTTCCGGGGAAATTCACCCCTCCACTTT. The V gene is TRBV21-1, the J gene TRBJ1-6. TRBV21-1 is a listed pseudogene. CDR3 length equals 15 residues.

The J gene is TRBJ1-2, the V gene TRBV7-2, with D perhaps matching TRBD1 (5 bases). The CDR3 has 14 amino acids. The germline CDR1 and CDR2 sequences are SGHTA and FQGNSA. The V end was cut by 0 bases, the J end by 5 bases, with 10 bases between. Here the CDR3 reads CASSLAPGLYGYTF. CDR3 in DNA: TGTGCCAGCAGCTTAGCGCCAGGGTTGTATGGCTACACCTTC.

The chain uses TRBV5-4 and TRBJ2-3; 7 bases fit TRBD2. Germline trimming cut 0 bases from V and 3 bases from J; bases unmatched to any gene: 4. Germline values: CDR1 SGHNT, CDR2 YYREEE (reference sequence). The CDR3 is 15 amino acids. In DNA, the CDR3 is TGTGCCAGCAGCTTGGTCGCGGGAGTGACAGATACGCAGTATTTT. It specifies CASSLVAGVTDTQYF. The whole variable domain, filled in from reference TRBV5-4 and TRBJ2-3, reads ETGVTQSPTHLIKTRGQQVTLRCSSQSGHNTVSWYQQALGQGPQFIFQYYREEENGRGNFPPRFSGLQFPNYSSELNVNALELDDSALYLCASSLVAGVTDTQYFGPGTRLTVL.

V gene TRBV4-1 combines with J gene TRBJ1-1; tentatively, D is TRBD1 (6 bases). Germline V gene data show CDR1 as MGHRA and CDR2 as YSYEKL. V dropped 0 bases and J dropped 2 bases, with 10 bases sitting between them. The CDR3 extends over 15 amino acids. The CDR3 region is CASSQDRGGNTEAFF. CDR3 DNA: TGCGCCAGCAGCCAAGATCGGGGGGGCAACACTGAAGCTTTCTTT.

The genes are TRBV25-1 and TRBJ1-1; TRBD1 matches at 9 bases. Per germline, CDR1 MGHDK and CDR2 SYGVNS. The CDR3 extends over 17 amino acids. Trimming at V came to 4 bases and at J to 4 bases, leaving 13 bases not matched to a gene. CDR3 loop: CASSVLTGGLVGTEAFF. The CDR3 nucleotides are TGTGCCAGCAGTGTCCTGACAGGGGGTTTGGTAGGCACTGAAGCTTTCTTT.

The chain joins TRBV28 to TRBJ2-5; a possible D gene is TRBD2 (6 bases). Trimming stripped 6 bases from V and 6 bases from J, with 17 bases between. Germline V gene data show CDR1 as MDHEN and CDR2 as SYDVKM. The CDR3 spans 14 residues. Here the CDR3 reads CASRVGGERKTQYF. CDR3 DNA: TGTGCCAGCAGAGTTGGCGGGGAGAGGAAGACCCAGTACTTC.

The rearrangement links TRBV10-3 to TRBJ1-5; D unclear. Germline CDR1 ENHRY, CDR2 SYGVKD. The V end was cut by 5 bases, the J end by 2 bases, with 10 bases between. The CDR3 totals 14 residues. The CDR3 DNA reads TGTGCCATCAGTCCTGAGGGAGGCAATCAGCCCCAGCATTTT. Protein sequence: CAISPEGGNQPQHF.

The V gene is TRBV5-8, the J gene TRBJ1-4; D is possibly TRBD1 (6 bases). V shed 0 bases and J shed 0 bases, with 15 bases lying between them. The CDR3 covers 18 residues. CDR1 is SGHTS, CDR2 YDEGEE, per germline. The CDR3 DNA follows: TGTGCCAGCAGCTTGGGTTTGGTCAGGGGTTCAACTAATGAAAAACTGTTTTTT. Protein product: CASSLGLVRGSTNEKLFF.

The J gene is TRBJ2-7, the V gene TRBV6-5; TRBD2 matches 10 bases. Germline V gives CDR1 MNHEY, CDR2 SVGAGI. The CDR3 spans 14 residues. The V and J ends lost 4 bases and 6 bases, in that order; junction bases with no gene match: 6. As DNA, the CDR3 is TGTGCCAGCAGTTGGGGGACTAGCGCGGCCGAGCAGTACTTC. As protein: CASSWGTSAAEQYF.

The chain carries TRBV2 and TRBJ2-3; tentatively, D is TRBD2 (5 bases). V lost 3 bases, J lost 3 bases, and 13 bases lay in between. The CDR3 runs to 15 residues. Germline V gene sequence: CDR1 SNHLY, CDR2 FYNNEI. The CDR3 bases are TGTGCCAGCAGTGATCGAGGGAAGAGGACAGATACGCAGTATTTT. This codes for CASSDRGKRTDTQYF.

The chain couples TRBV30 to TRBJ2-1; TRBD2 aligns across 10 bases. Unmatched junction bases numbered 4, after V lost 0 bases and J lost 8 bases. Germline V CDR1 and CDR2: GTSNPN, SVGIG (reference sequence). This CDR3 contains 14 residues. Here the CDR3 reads CAWSVGLAGDEQFF. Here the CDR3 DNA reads TGTGCCTGGAGTGTAGGCCTAGCGGGAGATGAGCAGTTCTTC.

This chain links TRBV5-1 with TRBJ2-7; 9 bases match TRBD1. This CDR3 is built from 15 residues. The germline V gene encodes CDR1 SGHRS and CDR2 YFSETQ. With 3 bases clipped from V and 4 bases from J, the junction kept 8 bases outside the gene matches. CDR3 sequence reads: CASSSFRDRDYEQYF. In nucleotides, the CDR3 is TGCGCCAGCAGCTCCTTCCGGGACAGGGATTACGAGCAGTACTTC. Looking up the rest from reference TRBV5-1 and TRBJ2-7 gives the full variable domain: KAGVTQTPRYLIKTRGQQVTLSCSPISGHRSVSWYQQTPGQGLQFLFEYFSETQRNKGNFPGRFSGRQFSNSRSEMNVSTLELGDSALYLCASSSFRDRDYEQYFGPGTRLTVT.

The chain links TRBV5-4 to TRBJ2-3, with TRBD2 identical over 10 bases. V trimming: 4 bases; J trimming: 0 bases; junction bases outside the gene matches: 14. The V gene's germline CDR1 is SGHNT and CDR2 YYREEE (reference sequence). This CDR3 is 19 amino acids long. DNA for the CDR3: TGTGCCAGCAGCCCAAGCGGGAGGGGAGGACCCGCTAGCACAGATACGCAGTATTTT. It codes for CASSPSGRGGPASTDTQYF.

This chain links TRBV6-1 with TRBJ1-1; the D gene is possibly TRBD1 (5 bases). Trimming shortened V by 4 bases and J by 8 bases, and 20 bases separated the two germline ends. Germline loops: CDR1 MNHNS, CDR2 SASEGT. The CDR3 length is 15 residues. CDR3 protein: CASSGLKRRDLEAFF. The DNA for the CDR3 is TGTGCCAGCAGTGGTCTCAAAAGACGGGACTTAGAAGCTTTCTTT.

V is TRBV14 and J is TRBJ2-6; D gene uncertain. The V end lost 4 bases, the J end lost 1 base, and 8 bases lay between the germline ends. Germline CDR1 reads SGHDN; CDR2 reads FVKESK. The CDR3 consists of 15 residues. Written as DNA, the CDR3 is TGTGCCAGCAGCCCTCTCGGGTCTGGGGCCAACGTCCTGACTTTC. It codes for CASSPLGSGANVLTF.